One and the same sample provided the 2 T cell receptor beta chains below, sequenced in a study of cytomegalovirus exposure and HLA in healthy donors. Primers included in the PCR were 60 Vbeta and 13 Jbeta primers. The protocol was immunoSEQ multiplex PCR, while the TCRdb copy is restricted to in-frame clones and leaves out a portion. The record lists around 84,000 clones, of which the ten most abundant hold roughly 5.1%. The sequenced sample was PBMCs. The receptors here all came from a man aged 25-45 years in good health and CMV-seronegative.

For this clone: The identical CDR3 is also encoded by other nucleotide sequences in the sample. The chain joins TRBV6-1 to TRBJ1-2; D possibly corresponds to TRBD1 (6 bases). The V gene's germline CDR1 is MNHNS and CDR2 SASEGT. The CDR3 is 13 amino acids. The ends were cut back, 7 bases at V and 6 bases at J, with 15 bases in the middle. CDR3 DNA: TGTGCCAGCACCAGGGGTCGAAACCATGGCTACACCTTC. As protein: CASTRGRNHGYTF.

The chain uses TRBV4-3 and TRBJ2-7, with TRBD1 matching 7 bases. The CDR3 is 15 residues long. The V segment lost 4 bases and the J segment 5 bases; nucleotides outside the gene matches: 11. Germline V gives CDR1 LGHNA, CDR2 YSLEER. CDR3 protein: CASSLQTGPQNEQYF. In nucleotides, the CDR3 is TGCGCCAGCAGCCTCCAGACAGGGCCGCAGAACGAGCAGTACTTC.